The rows below give T cell receptor beta chains drawn from one sample of a study of beta chain features in type 1 diabetes. The repertoire was sequenced with immunoSEQ multiplex PCR; TCRdb's copy has only in-frame clones and lacks some. The sample yields about 340,000 clones, roughly 12% seen once. The sequenced sample was naive CD4+ T cells from blood. Receptors originate from a woman under 30 with type 1 diabetes. CDR3s include the opening cysteine and the closing phenylalanine or tryptophan. D genes are given only for firm matches. A row's size may be missing; if present it is once, few, many or a size class.

NA	few	TRBV11-3	TRBJ2-3	TGTGCCAGCAGCTTAGAGTTCCGGGATCGGGAGTATTTT	CASSLEFRDREYF
TRBD2	few	TRBV2	TRBJ2-1	TGTGCCAGCAGTGGGACTAGCGGGAGGAGGAATGAGCAGTTCTTC	CASSGTSGRRNEQFF
NA	few	TRBV11-2	TRBJ2-1	TGTGCCAGCAGCTTAGATCGCAGGGTGGTGTTCTTC	CASSLDRRVVFF
NA	few	TRBV28	TRBJ1-1	TGTGCCAGCATGGGGCATAGGGTTCCGAACACTGAAGCTTTCTTT	CASMGHRVPNTEAFF
NA	NA	TRBV7-9	TRBJ1-1	TGTGCCAGCAGCTTAGCTCGACAAAGTGGCGAAGCTTTCTTT	CASSLARQSGEAFF
NA	few	TRBV2	TRBJ2-7	TGTGCCAGCAACGCCAGATCCTACGAGCAGTACTTC	CASNARSYEQYF
TRBD2	NA	TRBV9	TRBJ2-5	TGTGCCAGCAGTCCCGGGACTAGGCAAGAGACCCAGTACTTC	CASSPGTRQETQYF
TRBD2	NA	TRBV4-1	TRBJ2-7	TGCGCCAGCAGCCAAGGGACGGCAGCGGGAGACTACGAGCAGTACTTC	CASSQGTAAGDYEQYF
TRBD1	NA	TRBV30	TRBJ1-5	TGTGCCTGGAGTGGACAGGGGATCGAGCCCCAGCATTTT	CAWSGQGIEPQHF
NA	NA	TRBV9	TRBJ1-1	TGTGCCAGCAGCGTAGGGATCCGGGACAAGAACACTGAAGCTTTCTTT	CASSVGIRDKNTEAFF
TRBD2	NA	TRBV2	TRBJ2-7	TGTGCCAGCAGTGCACTAGCGGGAGACCGCTACGAGCAGTACTTC	CASSALAGDRYEQYF
TRBD1	NA	TRBV18	TRBJ1-1	TGTGCCAGCTCACTCGGGACAGGGTTATCGAACACTGAAGCTTTCTTT	CASSLGTGLSNTEAFF
NA	few	TRBV7-9	TRBJ1-1	TGTGCCAGCAGTCCGAAGACAGCGAACACTGAAGCTTTCTTT	CASSPKTANTEAFF
NA	few	TRBV28	TRBJ2-7	TGTGCCAGCAGTTCCCTCTCCTACGAGCAGTACTTC	CASSSLSYEQYF
TRBD2	few	TRBV5-1	TRBJ2-3	TGCGCCAGCAGCGCCGGACTAGCGGGAGGGCCCAGCACAGATACGCAGTATTTT	CASSAGLAGGPSTDTQYF
NA	NA	TRBV9	TRBJ1-5	TGTGCCAGCAGCGTCTTGGACAATCAGCCTCAGCATTTT	CASSVLDNQPQHF
NA	many	TRBV29-1	TRBJ2-7	TGCAGCGTTAGGGAGGAGATTTTCGAGCAGTACTTC	CSVREEIFEQYF
NA	NA	TRBV14	TRBJ2-1	TGTGCCAGCAGCCAAGGAATTTTCTCTAGCGATGAGCAGTTCTTC	CASSQGIFSSDEQFF
NA	few	TRBV5-1	TRBJ2-5	TGCGCCAGCAGCTTGCCTTCTCAAGAGACCCAGTACTTC	CASSLPSQETQYF
TRBD1	NA	TRBV11-2	TRBJ2-1	TGTGCCAGCAGCCAGACAGGGGGCCGCCGGGACAATGAGCAGTTCTTC	CASSQTGGRRDNEQFF
TRBD2	NA	TRBV27	TRBJ2-7	TGTGCCAGCAGGCTTTTGCTAGCGGGAGGAGGTGAGCAGTACTTC	CASRLLLAGGGEQYF
TRBD2	few	TRBV5-1	TRBJ2-3	TGCGCCAGCAGCATCGGGACTACCGGGCCCACAGATACGCAGTATTTT	CASSIGTTGPTDTQYF
NA	NA	TRBV12-5	TRBJ1-1	TGTGCTAGTTGGGGGGGGCACACTGAAGCTTTCTTT	CASWGGHTEAFF
NA	few	TRBV19	TRBJ2-1	TGTGCCAGTAGTAATGGGCTGGTCGGCGGGATGCATGACTACAATGAGCAGTTCTTC	CASSNGLVGGMHDYNEQFF
NA	NA	TRBV9	TRBJ2-1	TGTGCCAGCAGCGTAATGGGAGGTGAGCAGTTCTTC	CASSVMGGEQFF
NA	NA	TRBV27	TRBJ2-1	TGTGCCAGCAGTTTACGACTTCCCACGATCGATGAGCAGTTCTTC	CASSLRLPTIDEQFF
TRBD1	NA	TRBV4-3	TRBJ2-5	TGCGCCAGCAGCCAACAAACAGGGGTTCAAGAGACCCAGTACTTC	CASSQQTGVQETQYF
TRBD1	few	TRBV9	TRBJ2-7	TGTGCCAGCAGCGCAGGACAGGGGGCGAGATACGAGCAGTACTTC	CASSAGQGARYEQYF
NA	NA	TRBV5-1	TRBJ2-2	TGCGCCAGCAGCTTGGCTGTCGCCGGGGAGCTGTTTTTT	CASSLAVAGELFF
NA	NA	TRBV30	TRBJ2-2	TGTGCCTGGAGTGTAGGGGGGGCGAACACCGGGGAGCTGTTTTTT	CAWSVGGANTGELFF
TRBD2	NA	TRBV4-2	TRBJ2-3	TGTGCCAGCAGCCAAGGAGGGACTAGTGGCGATACGCAGTATTTT	CASSQGGTSGDTQYF
TRBD2	NA	TRBV12-5	TRBJ2-3	TGTGCTAGTGCCCTAGGGAGCGGGGGCACAGATACGCAGTATTTT	CASALGSGGTDTQYF
TRBD1	few	TRBV2	TRBJ2-6	TGTGCCAGCAGTTCGGACAGGAGCTCTGGGGCCAACGTCCTGACTTTC	CASSSDRSSGANVLTF
NA	NA	TRBV9	TRBJ2-1	TGTGCCAGCAGCGTAGGCCTAGCGCCTACCACAACTAATGAGCAGTTCTTC	CASSVGLAPTTTNEQFF
NA	NA	TRBV7-9	TRBJ2-5	TGTGCCAGCAGCTTAGATGCGGGGCAGGGACAAGAGACCCAGTACTTC	CASSLDAGQGQETQYF
TRBD2	NA	TRBV30	TRBJ2-7	TGTGCCTTTGAAACTAGCGGGAGGCCCTCGTACGAGCAGTACTTC	CAFETSGRPSYEQYF
NA	few	TRBV28	TRBJ2-7	TGTGCCAGCAGTCGGGGTTCCTACGAGCAGTACTTC	CASSRGSYEQYF
TRBD2	NA	TRBV19	TRBJ2-4	TGTGCCAGTAGCGACCAAATCGGCGGGGGTTGGGACATTCAGTACTTC	CASSDQIGGGWDIQYF
NA	NA	TRBV7-2	TRBJ1-1	TGTGCCAGCAGCGAAGAGACAGGCTTCAATGAAGCTTTCTTT	CASSEETGFNEAFF
TRBD2	few	TRBV2	TRBJ2-2	TGTGCCAGCAATCCGGGACTAGCGGGAGCCGGGGAGCTGTTTTTT	CASNPGLAGAGELFF
NA	few	TRBV6-5	TRBJ2-5	TGTGCCAGCGGACGGCAAGCGGGTTTATCGGGGACCCAGTACTTC	CASGRQAGLSGTQYF
NA	NA	TRBV5-1	TRBJ2-2	TGCGCCAGCAGCTTGCAGAACACCGGGGAGCTGTTTTTT	CASSLQNTGELFF
NA	NA	TRBV30	TRBJ1-5	TGTGCCTGCGATACCCTGGGGGGTTACAATCAGCCCCAGCATTTT	CACDTLGGYNQPQHF
TRBD1	few	TRBV2	TRBJ2-7	TGTGCCAGCAGTGGACAGGGGGCCCCCTACGAGCAGTACTTC	CASSGQGAPYEQYF
TRBD2	few	TRBV5-6	TRBJ2-1	TGTGCCAGCAGTCTTAGCGGGAGATTCTACAATGAGCAGTTCTTC	CASSLSGRFYNEQFF
NA	NA	TRBV20-1	TRBJ1-2	TGCAGTGGTGGGGGCGGGTATGGCTACACCTTC	CSGGGGYGYTF
NA	NA	TRBV28	TRBJ2-7	TGTGCCAGCAGTTTAAACGGGAGAGGGTCCTACGAGCAGTACTTC	CASSLNGRGSYEQYF
NA	few	TRBV5-1	TRBJ2-7	TGCGCCAGCACGCCCGGAGGCGGAATCTCCTACGAGCAGTACTTC	CASTPGGGISYEQYF
NA	NA	TRBV30	TRBJ1-1	TGTGCCTGGAGTGCGGGGGGGCGTGTTCAAGCTTTCTTT	CAWSAGGRVQAFF
NA	NA	TRBV19	TRBJ2-1	TGTGCCAGTAGTATCTACATCTCCACGGGGACCTACAATGAGCAGTTCTTC	CASSIYISTGTYNEQFF
NA	NA	TRBV10-3	TRBJ2-3	TGTGCCATCAGTGGGCAGAGCACAGATACGCAGTATTTT	CAISGQSTDTQYF
TRBD2	few	TRBV7-9	TRBJ2-1	TGTGCCAGCAGCCTGTGGGGGACTAGCGGGACCTACAATGAGCAGTTCTTC	CASSLWGTSGTYNEQFF
NA	NA	TRBV28	TRBJ2-5	TGTGCCAGCAGGGACCCGGGACTGGAGTGGACCCAGTACTTC	CASRDPGLEWTQYF
TRBD1	NA	TRBV19	TRBJ1-2	TGTGCCAGTAGTATACACTCCGTGGGACAGGGGGCAGGGGACTATGGCTACACCTTC	CASSIHSVGQGAGDYGYTF
TRBD1	few	TRBV7-2	TRBJ2-1	TGTGCCAGCAGCTTAGAGTGGGACAGGGTCTACAATGAGCAGTTCTTC	CASSLEWDRVYNEQFF